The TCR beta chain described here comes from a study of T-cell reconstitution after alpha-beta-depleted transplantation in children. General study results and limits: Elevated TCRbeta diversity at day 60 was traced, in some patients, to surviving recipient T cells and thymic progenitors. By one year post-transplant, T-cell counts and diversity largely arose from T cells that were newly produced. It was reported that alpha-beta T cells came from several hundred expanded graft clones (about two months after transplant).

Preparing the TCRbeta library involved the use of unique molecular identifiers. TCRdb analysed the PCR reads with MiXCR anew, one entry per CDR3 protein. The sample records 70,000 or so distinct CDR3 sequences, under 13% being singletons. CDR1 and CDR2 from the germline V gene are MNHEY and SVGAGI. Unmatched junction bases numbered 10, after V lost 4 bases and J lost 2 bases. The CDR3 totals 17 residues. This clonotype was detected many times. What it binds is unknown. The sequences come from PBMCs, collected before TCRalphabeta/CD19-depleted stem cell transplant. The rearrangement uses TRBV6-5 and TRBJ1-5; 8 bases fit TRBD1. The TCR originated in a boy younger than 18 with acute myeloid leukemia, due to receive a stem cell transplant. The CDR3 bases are TGTGCCAGCAGTTCCCGACAGGGACAGGACGGCAATCAGCCCCAGCATTTT. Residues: CASSSRQGQDGNQPQHF.